This T cell receptor beta chain derives from a study of blood T cell repertoires in COVID-19. Repertoires were generated with immunoSEQ multiplex PCR, while TCRdb's copy carries only in-frame clones and drops some. This table has about 190,000 clones, approximately 86% appearing once. Specimen: PBMCs or T cells enriched from blood (not recorded which). This TCR derives from a woman aged 35 to 49 in a cohort exposed to, infected with or recovered from COVID-19 (not recorded which).

This chain's CDR3 is CASSLDLRGEAFF. CDR3 bases: TGTGCCAGCAGCTTAGATCTAAGGGGTGAAGCTTTCTTT. The gene calls are TRBV11-2 and TRBJ1-1, with a weak D call TRBD1 (5 bases). From germline, CDR1 is SGHAT and CDR2 FQNNGV. The CDR3 has 13 residues. The V end was cut by 0 bases, the J end by 7 bases, with 9 bases between.